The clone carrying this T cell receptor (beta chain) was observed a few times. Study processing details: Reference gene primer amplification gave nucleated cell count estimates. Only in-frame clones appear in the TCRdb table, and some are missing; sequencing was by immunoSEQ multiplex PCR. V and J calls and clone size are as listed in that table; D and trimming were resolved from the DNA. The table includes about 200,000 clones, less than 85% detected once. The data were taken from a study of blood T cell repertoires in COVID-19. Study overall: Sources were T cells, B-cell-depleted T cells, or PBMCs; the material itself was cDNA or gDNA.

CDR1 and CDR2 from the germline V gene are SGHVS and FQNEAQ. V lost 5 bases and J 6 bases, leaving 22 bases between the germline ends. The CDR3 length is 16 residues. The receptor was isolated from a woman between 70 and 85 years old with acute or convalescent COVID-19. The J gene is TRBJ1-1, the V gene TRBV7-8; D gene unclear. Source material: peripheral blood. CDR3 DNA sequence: TGTGCCAGCAGCCCTCGGGATCCGGGGTTAGGAGCTGAAGCTTTCTTT. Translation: CASSPRDPGLGAEAFF.